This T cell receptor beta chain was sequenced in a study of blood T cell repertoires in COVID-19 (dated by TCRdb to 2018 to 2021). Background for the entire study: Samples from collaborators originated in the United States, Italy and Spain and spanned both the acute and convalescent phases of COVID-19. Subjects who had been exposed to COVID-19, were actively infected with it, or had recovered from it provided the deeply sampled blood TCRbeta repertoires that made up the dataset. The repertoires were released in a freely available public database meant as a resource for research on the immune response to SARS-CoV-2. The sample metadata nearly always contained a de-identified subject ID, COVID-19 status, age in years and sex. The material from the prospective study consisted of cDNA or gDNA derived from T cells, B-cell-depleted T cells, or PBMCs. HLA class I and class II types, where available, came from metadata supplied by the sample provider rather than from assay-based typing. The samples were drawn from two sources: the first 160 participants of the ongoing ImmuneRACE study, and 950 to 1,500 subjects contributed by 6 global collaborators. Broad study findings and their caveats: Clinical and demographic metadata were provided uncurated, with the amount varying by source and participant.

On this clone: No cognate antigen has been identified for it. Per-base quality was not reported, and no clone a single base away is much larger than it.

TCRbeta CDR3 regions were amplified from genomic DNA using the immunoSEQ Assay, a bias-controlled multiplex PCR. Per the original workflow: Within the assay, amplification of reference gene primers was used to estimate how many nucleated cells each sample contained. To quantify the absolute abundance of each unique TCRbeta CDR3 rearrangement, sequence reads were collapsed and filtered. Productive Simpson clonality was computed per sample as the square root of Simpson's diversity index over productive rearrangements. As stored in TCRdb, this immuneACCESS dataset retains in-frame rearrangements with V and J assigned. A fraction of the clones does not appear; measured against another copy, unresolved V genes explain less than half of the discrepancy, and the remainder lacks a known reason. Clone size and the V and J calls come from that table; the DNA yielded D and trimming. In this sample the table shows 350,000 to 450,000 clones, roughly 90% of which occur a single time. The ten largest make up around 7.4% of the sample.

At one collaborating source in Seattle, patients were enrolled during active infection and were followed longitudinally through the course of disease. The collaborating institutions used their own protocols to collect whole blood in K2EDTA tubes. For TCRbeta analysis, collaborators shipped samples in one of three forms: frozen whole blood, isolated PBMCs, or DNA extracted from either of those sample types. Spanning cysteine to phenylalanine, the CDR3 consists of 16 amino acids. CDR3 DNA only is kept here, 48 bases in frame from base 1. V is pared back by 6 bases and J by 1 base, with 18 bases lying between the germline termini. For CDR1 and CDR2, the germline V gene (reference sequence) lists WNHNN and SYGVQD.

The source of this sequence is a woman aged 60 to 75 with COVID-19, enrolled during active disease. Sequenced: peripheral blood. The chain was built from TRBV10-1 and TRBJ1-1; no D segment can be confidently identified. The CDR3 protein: CASSGDLLRWNTEAFF. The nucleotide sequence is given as TGCGCCAGCAGCGGGGATCTCTTACGTTGGAACACTGAAGCTTTCTTT.